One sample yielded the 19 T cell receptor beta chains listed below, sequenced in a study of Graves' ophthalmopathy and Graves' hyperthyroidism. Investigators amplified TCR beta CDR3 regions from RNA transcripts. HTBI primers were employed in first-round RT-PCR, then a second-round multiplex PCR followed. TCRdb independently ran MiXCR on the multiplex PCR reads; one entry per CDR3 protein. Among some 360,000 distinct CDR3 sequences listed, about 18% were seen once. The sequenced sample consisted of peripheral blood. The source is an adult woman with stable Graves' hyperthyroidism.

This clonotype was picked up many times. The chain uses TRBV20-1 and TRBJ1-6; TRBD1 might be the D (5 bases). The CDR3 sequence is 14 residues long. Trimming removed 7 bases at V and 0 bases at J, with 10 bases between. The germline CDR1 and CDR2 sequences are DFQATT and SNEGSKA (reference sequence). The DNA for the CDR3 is TGCAGTGTTTCAGGGAGCTCCTATAATTCACCCCTCCACTTT. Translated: CSVSGSSYNSPLHF.

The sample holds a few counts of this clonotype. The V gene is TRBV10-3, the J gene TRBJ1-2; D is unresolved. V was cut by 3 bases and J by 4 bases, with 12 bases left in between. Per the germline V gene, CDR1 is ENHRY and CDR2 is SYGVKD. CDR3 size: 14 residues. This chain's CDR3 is CAISETVGSYGYTF. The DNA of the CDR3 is TGTGCCATCAGTGAAACGGTGGGAAGCTATGGCTACACCTTC.

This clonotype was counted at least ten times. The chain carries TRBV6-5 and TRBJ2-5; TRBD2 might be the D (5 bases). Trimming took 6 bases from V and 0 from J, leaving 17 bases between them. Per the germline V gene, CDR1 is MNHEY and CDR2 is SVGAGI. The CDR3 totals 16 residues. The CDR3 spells CASSYIHGVNQETQYF. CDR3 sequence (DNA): TGTGCCAGCAGCTACATCCACGGGGTTAACCAAGAGACCCAGTACTTC.

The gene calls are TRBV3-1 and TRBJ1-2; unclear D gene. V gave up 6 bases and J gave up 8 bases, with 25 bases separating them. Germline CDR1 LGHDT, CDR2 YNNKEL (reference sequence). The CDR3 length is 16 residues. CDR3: CASRPRYGRPREGYTF. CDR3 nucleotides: TGTGCCAGCAGGCCTAGATACGGCCGCCCGAGGGAGGGCTACACCTTC.

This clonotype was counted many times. CDR3 loop: CASSLAFSGANVLTF. The CDR3 DNA reads as TGTGCCAGCAGCTTGGCCTTCTCTGGGGCCAACGTCCTGACTTTC. The chain combines TRBV5-6 with TRBJ2-6, with D unclear. Per germline, CDR1 SGHDT and CDR2 YYEEEE. V was clipped by 0 bases and J by 0 bases, with 4 bases between them. The CDR3 is 15 residues long.

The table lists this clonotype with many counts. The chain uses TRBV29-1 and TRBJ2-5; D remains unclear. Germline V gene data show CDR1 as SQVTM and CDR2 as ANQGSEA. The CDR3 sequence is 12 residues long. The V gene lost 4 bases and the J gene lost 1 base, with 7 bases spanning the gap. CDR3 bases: TGCAGCGTTGGGGGTAGCCAAGAGACCCAGTACTTC. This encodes CSVGGSQETQYF.

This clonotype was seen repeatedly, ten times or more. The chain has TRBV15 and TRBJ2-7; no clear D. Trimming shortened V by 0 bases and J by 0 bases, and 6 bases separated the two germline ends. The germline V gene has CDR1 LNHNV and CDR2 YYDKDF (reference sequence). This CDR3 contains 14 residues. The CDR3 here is CATSRDKPSYEQYF. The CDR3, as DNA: TGTGCCACCAGCAGAGATAAGCCCTCCTACGAGCAGTACTTC. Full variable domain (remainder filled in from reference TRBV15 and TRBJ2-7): DAMVIQNPRYQVTQFGKPVTLSCSQTLNHNVMYWYQQKSSQAPKLLFHYYDKDFNNEADTPDNFQSRRPNTSFCFLDIRSPGLGDTAMYLCATSRDKPSYEQYFGPGTRLTVT.

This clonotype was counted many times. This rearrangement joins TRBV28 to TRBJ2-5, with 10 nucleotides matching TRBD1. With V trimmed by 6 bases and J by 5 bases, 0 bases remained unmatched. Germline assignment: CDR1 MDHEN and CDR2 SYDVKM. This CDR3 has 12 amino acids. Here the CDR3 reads CASRGQGETQYF. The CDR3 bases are TGTGCCAGCAGGGGACAGGGGGAGACCCAGTACTTC. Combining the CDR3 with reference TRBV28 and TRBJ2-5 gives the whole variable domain DVKVTQSSRYLVKRTGEKVFLECVQDMDHENMFWYRQDPGLGLRLIYFSYDVKMKEKGDIPEGYSVSREKKERFSLILESASTNQTSMYLCASRGQGETQYFGPGTRLLVL.

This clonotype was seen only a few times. CDR3 amino acids: CASSVGQVSYNEQFF. In DNA form, the CDR3 reads TGCGCCAGCAGCGTCGGACAGGTCTCCTACAATGAGCAGTTCTTC. The chain employs TRBV5-1 and TRBJ2-1, with 7 bases fitting TRBD1. Per the germline V gene, CDR1 is SGHRS and CDR2 is YFSETQ. This CDR3 is 15 amino acids long. The V and J ends lost 4 bases and 0 bases, in that order; junction bases with no gene match: 4.

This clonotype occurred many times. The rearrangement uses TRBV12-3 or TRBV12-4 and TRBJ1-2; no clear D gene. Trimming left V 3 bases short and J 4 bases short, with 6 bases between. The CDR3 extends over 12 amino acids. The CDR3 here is CASSFASYGYTF. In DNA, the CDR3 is TGTGCCAGCAGTTTTGCGAGCTATGGCTACACCTTC.

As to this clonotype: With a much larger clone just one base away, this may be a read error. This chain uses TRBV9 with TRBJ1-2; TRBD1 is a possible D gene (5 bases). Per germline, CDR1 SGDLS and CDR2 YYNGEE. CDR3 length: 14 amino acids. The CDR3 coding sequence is TGTGCCAGCAGCGCGAGGGACGGTAACTATGGCTGCACCTTC. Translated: CASSARDGNYGCTF.

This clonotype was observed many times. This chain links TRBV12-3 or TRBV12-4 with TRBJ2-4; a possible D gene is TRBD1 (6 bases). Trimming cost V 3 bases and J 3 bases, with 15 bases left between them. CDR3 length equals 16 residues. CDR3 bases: TGTGCCAGCAGTTTGGGGGCAGGGATTGGCAAAAACATTCAGTACTTC. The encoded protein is CASSLGAGIGKNIQYF.

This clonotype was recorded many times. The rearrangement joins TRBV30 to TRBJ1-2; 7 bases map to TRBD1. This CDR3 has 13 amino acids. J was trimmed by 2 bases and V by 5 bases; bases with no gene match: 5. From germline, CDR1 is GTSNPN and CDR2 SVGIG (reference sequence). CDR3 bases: TGTGCCTGGCAAGGGGGCGCGAACTATGGCTACACCTTC. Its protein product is CAWQGGANYGYTF.

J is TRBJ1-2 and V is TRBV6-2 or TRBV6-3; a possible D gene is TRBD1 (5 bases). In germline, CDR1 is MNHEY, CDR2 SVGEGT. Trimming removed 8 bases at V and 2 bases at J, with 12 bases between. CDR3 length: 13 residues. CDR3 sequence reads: CASGGHSNYGYTF. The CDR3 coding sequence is TGTGCCAGCGGTGGACATTCCAACTATGGCTACACCTTC.

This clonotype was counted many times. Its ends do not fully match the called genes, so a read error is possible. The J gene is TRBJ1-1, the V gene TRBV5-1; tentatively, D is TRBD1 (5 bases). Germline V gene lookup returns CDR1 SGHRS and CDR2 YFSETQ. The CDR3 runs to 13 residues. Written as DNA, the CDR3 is TGTGCCAGCAGTTTATTAGGGGACACTGAAGCTTTCTTT. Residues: CASSLLGDTEAFF.

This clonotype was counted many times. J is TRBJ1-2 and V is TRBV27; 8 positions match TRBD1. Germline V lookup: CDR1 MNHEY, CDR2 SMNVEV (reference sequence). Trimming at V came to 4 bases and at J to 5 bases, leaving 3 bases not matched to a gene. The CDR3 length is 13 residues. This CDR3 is CASSYYRGYGYTF. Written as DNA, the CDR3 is TGTGCCAGCAGTTACTACAGGGGGTATGGCTACACCTTC.

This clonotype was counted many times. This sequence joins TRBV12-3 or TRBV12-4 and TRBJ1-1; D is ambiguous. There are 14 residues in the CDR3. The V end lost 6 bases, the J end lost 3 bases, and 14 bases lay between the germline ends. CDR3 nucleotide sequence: TGTGCCAGCAGACCCTTCGCCGGAGACACTGAAGCTTTCTTT. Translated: CASRPFAGDTEAFF.

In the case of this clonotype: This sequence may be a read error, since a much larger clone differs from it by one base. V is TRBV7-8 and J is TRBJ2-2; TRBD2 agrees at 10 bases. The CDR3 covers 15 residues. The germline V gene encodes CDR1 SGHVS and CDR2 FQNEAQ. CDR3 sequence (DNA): TGTGCCAGCAGTAATAGCGGGAGGTACACCGGGGAGCTGTGTTTT. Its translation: CASSNSGRYTGELCF.

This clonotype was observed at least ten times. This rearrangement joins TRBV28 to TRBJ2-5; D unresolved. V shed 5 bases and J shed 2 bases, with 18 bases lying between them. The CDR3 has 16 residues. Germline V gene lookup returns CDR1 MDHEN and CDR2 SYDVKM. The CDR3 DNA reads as TGTGCCAGCAGTCACACGGCACCGGCCCAACAAGAGACCCAGTACTTC. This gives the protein CASSHTAPAQQETQYF.